The 11 T cell receptor beta chains below were found in one sample sequenced in a study of radiation and T cells in renal cell carcinoma. Using immunoSEQ multiplex PCR, the repertoire was profiled, and TCRdb retains in-frame clones only, with some absent. The repertoire holds some 120,000 clones, with approximately 90% as singletons. The time point was: blood 2 weeks post-SBRT. Treatment noted: 15 Gy SBRT to primary tumor, nephrectomy 4 weeks later. Material: blood, obtained from a patient whose treatment included radiotherapy and nephrectomy. These receptors all stem from a woman in her seventies with renal cell carcinoma.

This clone was detected only once. This rearrangement joins TRBV4-3 to TRBJ1-2, with D hard to call. The CDR3 is 12 amino acids. CDR1 is LGHNA and CDR2 is YSLEER in the germline V gene. Deletions cut 1 base from V and 8 bases from J, with 8 bases between. The CDR3 DNA reads as TGCGCCAGCAGCCAAGTCGGCGAAGGCTACACCTTC. Translating gives CASSQVGEGYTF.

The CDR3 spells CAWSVPPKGDTQYF. CDR3 bases: TGTGCCTGGAGTGTCCCACCCAAAGGAGATACGCAGTATTTT. The chain has TRBV30 and TRBJ2-3; D not certain. Trimming shortened V by 0 bases and J by 5 bases, and 12 bases separated the two germline ends. Germline CDR1 is GTSNPN and CDR2 is SVGIG (reference sequence). The CDR3 extends over 14 amino acids.

CDR3 nucleotide sequence: TGCGCCAGCACCATACAGGGGAACACTGAAGCTTTCTTT. It translates to CASTIQGNTEAFF. The genes are TRBV5-1 and TRBJ1-1; TRBD1 might be the D (6 bases). Trimming took 6 bases from V and 1 from J, leaving 10 bases between them. CDR1 is SGHRS and CDR2 is YFSETQ in the germline V gene. The CDR3 contains 13 residues.

The chain links TRBV27 to TRBJ1-1; 7 nucleotides match TRBD1. Trimming at V came to 5 bases and at J to 2 bases, leaving 8 bases not matched to a gene. The germline V gene encodes CDR1 MNHEY and CDR2 SMNVEV (reference sequence). The CDR3 is 15 amino acids. This CDR3 reads CASSPPTGINTEAFF. The CDR3 DNA reads as TGTGCCAGCAGTCCGCCGACAGGGATCAACACTGAAGCTTTCTTT.

The rearrangement uses TRBV28 and TRBJ1-5; the match to TRBD1 covers 7 bases. Germline trimming cut 6 bases from V and 6 bases from J; bases unmatched to any gene: 32. CDR3 size: 22 residues. The germline V gene encodes CDR1 MDHEN and CDR2 SYDVKM. CDR3 protein: CASRTLLTHFTGDGRAAQPQHF. As DNA, the CDR3 is TGTGCCAGCAGGACCCTCTTAACTCATTTCACAGGGGACGGACGGGCGGCTCAGCCCCAGCATTTT.

The chain combines TRBV7-2 with TRBJ1-6, with D tentatively TRBD1 (6 bases). Germline-derived CDR1 and CDR2 are SGHTA and FQGNSA. V lost 5 bases, J lost 6 bases, and 20 bases lay in between. The CDR3 covers 17 residues. The CDR3 reads CASSPNKQGLLNSPLHF. In nucleotides, the CDR3 is TGTGCCAGCAGCCCCAATAAACAGGGCCTCCTTAATTCACCCCTCCACTTT.

The chain joins TRBV29-1 to TRBJ2-7, with 8 bases matching TRBD1. The CDR3 loop spans 15 amino acids. The V gene end was trimmed by 3 bases and the J gene end by 0 bases; junction bases not matched to a gene: 7. CDR1 and CDR2 from the germline V gene are SQVTM and ANQGSEA. In nucleotides, the CDR3 is TGCAGCGTTGATATGTTACAGGGGGGCTCCTACGAGCAGTACTTC. This codes for CSVDMLQGGSYEQYF.

The chain combines TRBV29-1 with TRBJ2-3, with unresolved D. From germline, CDR1 is SQVTM and CDR2 ANQGSEA. The V end lost 5 bases, the J end lost 6 bases, and 9 bases lay between the germline ends. There are 11 residues in the CDR3. The CDR3 sequence: CSVNSADTQYF. In DNA, the CDR3 is TGCAGCGTTAATTCGGCGGATACGCAGTATTTT.

This clone was detected only a few times. The chain carries TRBV28 and TRBJ2-5, with D perhaps being TRBD1 or TRBD2 (5 bases each). Germline CDR1 and CDR2: MDHEN and SYDVKM. The CDR3 sequence is 12 residues long. Between the trimmed V and J ends, which lost 8 bases and 5 bases, there was a span of 12 bases. The CDR3 nucleotides are TGTGCCAGCCAACACGGGGCGGAGACCCAGTACTTC. Translation: CASQHGAETQYF.

The V and J genes are TRBV7-6 and TRBJ2-7; the D call may be TRBD1 or TRBD2 (5 bases each). V was cut by 4 bases and J by 3 bases, with 10 bases left in between. CDR3 length: 13 amino acids. Germline CDR1 reads SGHVS; CDR2 reads FNYEAQ. The CDR3 region is CASSSRGGYEQYF. In DNA, the CDR3 is TGTGCCAGCAGCTCTCGGGGCGGCTACGAGCAGTACTTC.

The CDR3 here is CASSRGNEQFF. In nucleotides, the CDR3 is TGTGCCAGCTCAAGAGGGAATGAGCAGTTCTTC. This chain connects TRBV27 to TRBJ2-1; D perhaps matches TRBD2 (5 bases). V was pared by 8 bases and J by 7 bases, with 9 bases between. CDR3 length equals 11 residues. Germline CDR1 is MNHEY and CDR2 is SMNVEV (reference sequence).